This T cell receptor beta chain is drawn from a study of cytomegalovirus exposure and HLA in healthy donors. 60 Vbeta and 13 Jbeta primers were used in PCR. The table came from immunoSEQ multiplex PCR; TCRdb's copy has only in-frame clones and leaves some out. The sample records fewer than 200,000 clones, about four fifths being singletons. Germline CDR1 is ENHRY and CDR2 is SYGVKD. The CDR3 is 14 amino acids. V was clipped by 1 base and J by 5 bases; unmatched bases: 4. The sample holds one count of this clone. Its specificity is unknown. Study-level findings and limits: There were under 200 TCR beta chains listed as cytomegalovirus-associated.

J is TRBJ2-7 and V is TRBV10-3; TRBD1 aligns across 8 bases. The receptor's source is a girl under 18 in good health and CMV-seropositive. The specimen sequenced was PBMCs. Here the CDR3 reads CAISEYQGQDEQYF. CDR3 in DNA: TGTGCCATCAGTGAGTACCAGGGACAGGACGAGCAGTACTTC.